The 10 T cell receptor beta chains below all came from one sample that was sequenced in a study of CD8+CD57+ T cells in acquired aplastic anemia. Genomic DNA served as template for TCR beta VDJ and CDR3 profiling. TCRdb reprocessed the reads via MiXCR and lists one record per CDR3 protein. The sample includes roughly 500,000 distinct CDR3 sequences, over 25% of them seen just once. Patients picked for sequencing had shown CD8+CD57+ cell expansion detected by flow cytometry. The sequenced material came from sorted CD4+, CD8+, or CD8+CD57+ T cells (not recorded which) from PBMCs. These receptors were taken from a human donor with aplastic anemia.

The chain employs TRBV25-1 and TRBJ1-4, with a weak D call TRBD1 (5 bases). Deletions cut 9 bases from V and 5 bases from J, with 16 bases between. Per germline, CDR1 MGHDK and CDR2 SYGVNS. The CDR3 totals 14 residues. Here the CDR3 reads CARETIQENEKLFF. The CDR3 DNA sequence: TGTGCCAGGGAGACTATACAGGAAAATGAAAAACTGTTTTTT.

This clonotype came up a few times. The V and J genes are TRBV20-1 and TRBJ1-2; TRBD1 might be the D (6 bases). Germline loops: CDR1 DFQATT, CDR2 SNEGSKA (reference sequence). The CDR3 extends over 14 amino acids. V shed 2 bases and J shed 4 bases, with 14 bases lying between them. The CDR3 DNA reads TGCAGTGCTAGAATTTTAAAGGACAGCTATGGCTACACCTTC. Translation gives CSARILKDSYGYTF.

The chain joins TRBV7-3 to TRBJ1-3; 7 bases align to TRBD1. Germline CDR1 is SGHTA and CDR2 is FQGTGA. CDR3 size: 15 residues. Unmatched junction bases numbered 8, after V lost 5 bases and J lost 4 bases. DNA for the CDR3: TGTGCCAGCAGCGGAATGGGACAGCTGGGAAACACCATATATTTT. This gives the protein CASSGMGQLGNTIYF.

This clonotype was observed many times. The V gene is TRBV10-3, the J gene TRBJ2-2; D remains unclear. Trimming took 3 bases from V and 7 from J, leaving 18 bases between them. The CDR3 totals 16 residues. Germline V gene lookup returns CDR1 ENHRY and CDR2 SYGVKD. CDR3 bases: TGTGCCATCAGTGACTCGACCGGTGAATATATCGGGGAGCTGTTTTTT. Amino acid sequence: CAISDSTGEYIGELFF.

The CDR3 bases are TGTGCCATCAGTGATAGGGATACGCAGTATTTT. It specifies CAISDRDTQYF. The chain combines TRBV10-3 with TRBJ2-3; D call uncertain. V was cut by 3 bases and J by 6 bases, with 4 bases left in between. Germline V gene sequence: CDR1 ENHRY, CDR2 SYGVKD. The CDR3 sequence is 11 residues long.

This clonotype was seen just once. CDR3 DNA: TGTGCCAGCAGTTTGTGGGGCAAGAACACCGGGGAGCTGTTTTTT. Translation: CASSLWGKNTGELFF. The chain uses TRBV12-3 or TRBV12-4 and TRBJ2-2, with D perhaps matching TRBD1 (5 bases). The CDR3 has 15 residues. V was trimmed by 3 bases and J by 1 base, leaving 9 bases between them.

The rearrangement uses TRBV28 and TRBJ1-1; D is unclear. The CDR3 spans 12 residues. With 10 bases removed from V and 0 bases from J, the gap between germline ends came to 9 bases. Germline V lookup: CDR1 MDHEN, CDR2 SYDVKM. Here the CDR3 DNA reads TGTGCCATTACACCCCTGAACACTGAAGCTTTCTTT. Translated: CAITPLNTEAFF.

This clonotype was detected a few times. The chain is built from TRBV10-3 and TRBJ2-5, with D hard to call. The DNA matches TRBJ2-7 better at its end, which makes the J call doubtful. This CDR3 contains 15 residues. From germline, CDR1 is ENHRY and CDR2 SYGVKD. The CDR3 DNA is TGTGCCAGCATTCCGGGTTCGGGCCTCCTATCCGAGCAGTACTTC. This translates into CASIPGSGLLSEQYF.

This clonotype has a single count. The CDR3 region has the DNA TGCAGCGTTGCCAGCAGCCAAGGAGATGTCGGGGGGCGAGAGCAGTTCTTC. This gives the protein CSVASSQGDVGGREQFF. The V gene is TRBV29-1, the J gene TRBJ2-1, with TRBD2 as a possible D gene (7 bases). The germline CDR1 and CDR2 sequences are SQVTM and ANQGSEA. The CDR3 has 17 residues. Deletions cut 4 bases from V and 10 bases from J, with 29 bases between.

The V gene is TRBV9, the J gene TRBJ1-2, with 8 bases identical to TRBD1. The germline gives CDR1 SGDLS, CDR2 YYNGEE. V was clipped by 4 bases and J by 8 bases; unmatched bases: 10. The CDR3 extends over 14 amino acids. CDR3 residues: CASSFRDRSGGYTF. In DNA form, the CDR3 reads TGTGCCAGCAGCTTCCGGGACAGGAGTGGCGGCTACACCTTC.